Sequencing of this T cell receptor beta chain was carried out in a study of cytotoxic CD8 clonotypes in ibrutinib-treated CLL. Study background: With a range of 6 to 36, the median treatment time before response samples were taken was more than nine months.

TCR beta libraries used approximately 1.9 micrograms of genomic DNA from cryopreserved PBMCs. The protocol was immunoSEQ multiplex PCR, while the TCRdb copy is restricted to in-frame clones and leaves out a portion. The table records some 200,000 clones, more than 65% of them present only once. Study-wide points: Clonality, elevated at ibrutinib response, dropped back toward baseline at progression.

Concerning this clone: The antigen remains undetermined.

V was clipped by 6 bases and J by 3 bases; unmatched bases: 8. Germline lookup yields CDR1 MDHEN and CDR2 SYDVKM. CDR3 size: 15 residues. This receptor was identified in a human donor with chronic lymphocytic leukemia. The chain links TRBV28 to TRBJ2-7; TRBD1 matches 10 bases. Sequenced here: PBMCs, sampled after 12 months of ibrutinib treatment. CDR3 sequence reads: CASSLQGQGVYEQYF. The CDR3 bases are TGTGCCAGCAGCCTCCAAGGACAGGGGGTCTACGAGCAGTACTTC.